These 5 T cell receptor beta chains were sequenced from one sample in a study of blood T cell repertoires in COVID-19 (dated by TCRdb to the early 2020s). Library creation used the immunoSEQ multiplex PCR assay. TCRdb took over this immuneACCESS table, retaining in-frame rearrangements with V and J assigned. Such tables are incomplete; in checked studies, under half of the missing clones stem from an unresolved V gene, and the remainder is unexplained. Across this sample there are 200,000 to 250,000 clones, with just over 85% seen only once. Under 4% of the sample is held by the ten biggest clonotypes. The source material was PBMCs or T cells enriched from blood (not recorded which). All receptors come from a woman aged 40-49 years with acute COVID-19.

CDR3 loop: CASSTGQGFFSEKLFF. Written as DNA, the CDR3 is TGTGCCAGCAGTACGGGACAGGGCTTTTTTTCCGAAAAACTGTTTTTT. This chain joins TRBV2 and TRBJ1-4, with 9 bases aligning to TRBD1. Germline CDR1 SNHLY, CDR2 FYNNEI. V lost 5 bases and J lost 8; bases outside the gene matches: 12. The CDR3 has 16 amino acids.

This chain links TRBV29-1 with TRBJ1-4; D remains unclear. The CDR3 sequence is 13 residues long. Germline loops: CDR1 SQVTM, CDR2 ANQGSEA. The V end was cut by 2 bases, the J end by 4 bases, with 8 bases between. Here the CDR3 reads CSVERVLNEKLFF. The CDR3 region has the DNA TGCAGCGTTGAACGGGTGCTTAATGAAAAACTGTTTTTT.

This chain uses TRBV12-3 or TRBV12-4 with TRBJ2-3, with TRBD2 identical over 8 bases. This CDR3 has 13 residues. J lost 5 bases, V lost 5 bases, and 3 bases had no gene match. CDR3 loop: CASSSGGGDTQYF. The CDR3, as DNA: TGTGCCAGCAGTAGCGGGGGCGGAGATACGCAGTATTTT.

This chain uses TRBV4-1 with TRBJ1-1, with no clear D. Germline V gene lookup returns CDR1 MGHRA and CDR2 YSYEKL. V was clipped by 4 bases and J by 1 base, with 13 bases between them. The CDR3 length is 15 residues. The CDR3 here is CASSPGLLGNTEAFF. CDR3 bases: TGCGCCAGCAGCCCCGGACTGTTAGGGAACACTGAAGCTTTCTTT.

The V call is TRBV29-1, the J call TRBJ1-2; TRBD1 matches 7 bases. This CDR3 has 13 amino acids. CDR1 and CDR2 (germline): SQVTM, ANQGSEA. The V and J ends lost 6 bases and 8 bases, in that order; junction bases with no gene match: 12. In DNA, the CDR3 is TGCAGCGTGCCGGACAGAGGGGGACAGGGCTACACCTTC. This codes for CSVPDRGGQGYTF.